A single sample gave rise to the 22 T cell receptor beta chains below, sequenced in a study of T-cell memory formation after mild COVID-19. TCRdb independently ran MiXCR on the 5' RACE reads; one entry per CDR3 protein. Seen here are under 200,000 distinct CDR3 sequences, about 28% observed once, and the top ten hold 12%. Sequenced input: PBMCs or a T cell subset sorted from them (not recorded which). Receptors were obtained from an adult woman who had mild COVID-19 (a few samples of this study predate the infection). Cell type and time point are not known.

In DNA, the CDR3 is TGCGCCAGCAGCCGGGACATCAGAAACTATGGCTACACCTTC. It codes for CASSRDIRNYGYTF. The chain joins TRBV4-1 to TRBJ1-2, with D possibly TRBD1 on 6 matching bases. The CDR3 length is 14 residues. V lost 4 bases, J lost 2 bases, and 11 bases lay in between. CDR1 is MGHRA, CDR2 YSYEKL, per germline.

This clonotype was detected only a few times. This rearrangement joins TRBV13 to TRBJ2-2, with TRBD1 identical over 12 bases. With 4 bases clipped from V and 4 bases from J, the junction kept 13 bases outside the gene matches. Germline values: CDR1 PRHDT, CDR2 FYEKMQ (reference sequence). The CDR3 has 19 amino acids. Here the CDR3 DNA reads TGTGCCAGCAGCTCGGGGACAGGGGGCTACAGTCGAGGCACCGGGGAGCTGTTTTTT. Translation gives CASSSGTGGYSRGTGELFF.

The rearrangement joins TRBV6-5 to TRBJ1-2, with D unclear. The V gene's germline CDR1 is MNHEY and CDR2 SVGAGI. The CDR3 length is 13 residues. V was shortened by 0 bases and J by 5 bases, with 7 bases between the two germline ends. CDR3 loop: CASSYSAIYGYTF. The CDR3, as DNA: TGTGCCAGCAGTTACTCAGCCATTTATGGCTACACCTTC.

The chain carries TRBV5-6 and TRBJ2-2; D gene unclear. The V end was cut by 4 bases, the J end by 2 bases, with 18 bases between. Germline CDR1 reads SGHDT; CDR2 reads YYEEEE. The CDR3 spans 17 residues. The CDR3, as DNA: TGTGCCAGCAGCCGACCGTTGGATGTTATCAACACCGGGGAGCTGTTTTTT. Protein: CASSRPLDVINTGELFF.

The rearrangement uses TRBV29-1 and TRBJ2-1; 7 nucleotides agree with TRBD2. The germline V gene has CDR1 SQVTM and CDR2 ANQGSEA. With 7 bases clipped from V and 8 bases from J, the junction kept 11 bases outside the gene matches. The CDR3 covers 13 residues. DNA of the CDR3: TGCAGCGCAGATGGTGCTAGCGGATATGAGCAGTTCTTC. Translation: CSADGASGYEQFF.

This CDR3 reads CASSPTPYQETQYF. The DNA for the CDR3 is TGTGCCAGCTCACCTACACCGTACCAAGAGACCCAGTACTTC. V usage is TRBV18 and J usage is TRBJ2-5; D is unresolved. CDR1 KGHSH and CDR2 LQKENI come from the germline V gene. Trimming took off 3 bases at V and 0 bases at J, with 8 bases between the two ends. The CDR3 consists of 14 residues.

This clonotype appeared a few times. This chain links TRBV4-1 with TRBJ1-6; D not resolved. Per germline, CDR1 MGHRA and CDR2 YSYEKL. This CDR3 is built from 13 residues. V was pared by 3 bases and J by 7 bases, with 7 bases between. In DNA, the CDR3 is TGCGCCAGCAGCCAGGAAACAAATTCACCCCTCCACTTT. Translation gives CASSQETNSPLHF.

Here the CDR3 DNA reads TGCAGTGCTAGGGGCCCTCGCGGCGGGGAGCTGTTTTTT. This sequence encodes CSARGPRGGELFF. V and J are TRBV20-1 and TRBJ2-2; D gene ambiguous. Germline V CDR1 and CDR2: DFQATT, SNEGSKA (reference sequence). V gave up 3 bases and J gave up 7 bases, with 12 bases separating them. This CDR3 has 13 amino acids.

This chain links TRBV7-2 with TRBJ1-6; D is uncertain. There are 12 residues in the CDR3. Germline assignment: CDR1 SGHTA and CDR2 FQGNSA. V lost 6 bases and J 13 bases, leaving 13 bases between the germline ends. CDR3 sequence reads: CASRLAGWPLHF. The CDR3 DNA reads TGTGCCAGCAGATTGGCAGGTTGGCCCCTCCACTTT.

V is TRBV6-5 and J is TRBJ1-2; TRBD1 agrees at 8 bases. Germline CDR1 reads MNHEY; CDR2 reads SVGAGI. Germline trimming cut 5 bases from V and 4 bases from J; bases unmatched to any gene: 6. This CDR3 comprises 14 residues. The CDR3 nucleotides are TGTGCCAGCAGTCAATCCAGGGGGCCCTATGGCTACACCTTC. This gives the protein CASSQSRGPYGYTF.

The chain has TRBV5-1 and TRBJ2-1; 7 bases line up with TRBD2. Germline CDR1 is SGHRS and CDR2 is YFSETQ. Trimming took 5 bases from V and 6 from J; bases not matched to a gene: 8. This CDR3 region has 14 residues. The CDR3 region is CASSLPASGNEQFF. CDR3 DNA sequence: TGCGCCAGCAGTTTGCCGGCTAGCGGCAATGAGCAGTTCTTC.

The chain couples TRBV12-3 or TRBV12-4 to TRBJ1-2; D may be TRBD1 (6 bases). The CDR3 is 14 residues long. Trimming pared 6 bases from V and 8 bases from J, leaving 19 bases between. CDR3 bases: TGTGCCAGCAGCCAAGTCCCCCCCGACAGGGGCTACACCTTC. Its protein is CASSQVPPDRGYTF.

CDR3 nucleotide sequence: TGTGCCACCAGTGAGCCGACAGGGAGCACAGATACGCAGTATTTT. It codes for CATSEPTGSTDTQYF. This chain joins TRBV24-1 and TRBJ2-3; TRBD1 agrees at 7 bases. V shed 4 bases and J 0 bases; nucleotides not matched to a gene: 3. Per the germline V gene, CDR1 is KGHDR and CDR2 is SFDVKD. The CDR3 runs to 15 residues.

V usage is TRBV14 and J usage is TRBJ2-7, with D possibly being TRBD1 or TRBD2 (5 bases each). The CDR3 has 15 amino acids. Germline V CDR1 and CDR2: SGHDN, FVKESK. The V gene lost 3 bases and the J gene lost 2 bases, with 14 bases spanning the gap. The CDR3 sequence is CASSHLRDRTYEQYF. CDR3 bases: TGTGCCAGCAGCCACCTTCGGGACCGAACCTACGAGCAGTACTTC.

The rearrangement uses TRBV5-5 and TRBJ2-5; 9 nucleotides line up with TRBD2. After removal of 4 bases from V and 5 bases from J, the junction contained 6 bases not matched to a gene. Germline CDR1 is SGHKS and CDR2 is YYEKEE (reference sequence). This CDR3 has 14 amino acids. The CDR3 protein is CASSMVAGVETQYF. In DNA, the CDR3 is TGTGCCAGCAGCATGGTAGCGGGAGTGGAGACCCAGTACTTC.

The chain has TRBV6-5 and TRBJ2-7, with 7 bases fitting TRBD1. The CDR3 runs to 14 residues. The germline V gene has CDR1 MNHEY and CDR2 SVGAGI. V trimming: 2 bases; J trimming: 7 bases; junction bases outside the gene matches: 8. The CDR3 bases are TGTGCCAGCAGTTACGGGACAGACCGAAAAGAGCAGTACTTC. Translating gives CASSYGTDRKEQYF.

This clonotype was counted only a few times. The chain employs TRBV24-1 and TRBJ2-2; the match to TRBD1 covers 7 bases. CDR3 length equals 16 residues. Looked up from germline, CDR1 is KGHDR and CDR2 is SFDVKD. The trim removed 3 bases at V and 4 bases at J, leaving 7 bases unmatched. CDR3: CATSDPRQGSTGELFF. CDR3 coding DNA: TGTGCCACCAGTGATCCTCGACAGGGCTCCACCGGGGAGCTGTTTTTT.

This rearrangement joins TRBV7-6 to TRBJ2-3, with TRBD2 matching 7 bases. Germline lookup yields CDR1 SGHVS and CDR2 FNYEAQ. The CDR3 covers 12 residues. V shed 1 base and J 8 bases; nucleotides not matched to a gene: 0. The CDR3 bases are TGTGCCAGCAGCTTAGGGGAGGGTACGCAGTATTTT. As protein: CASSLGEGTQYF. Based on the CDR3 plus reference TRBV7-6 and TRBJ2-3, the full variable domain is GAGVSQSPRYKVTKRGQDVALRCDPISGHVSLYWYRQALGQGPEFLTYFNYEAQQDKSGLPNDRFSAERPEGSISTLTIQRTEQRDSAMYRCASSLGEGTQYFGPGTRLTVL.

This clonotype was found a few times. CDR3 residues: CASSLALSTGELFF. In nucleotides, the CDR3 is TGTGCCAGCAGCTTAGCGCTCAGTACCGGGGAGCTGTTTTTT. The chain combines TRBV7-2 with TRBJ2-2; no clear D gene. Germline loops: CDR1 SGHTA, CDR2 FQGNSA. This CDR3 contains 14 residues. Trimming took 0 bases from V and 5 from J, leaving 7 bases between them. Supplemented by reference TRBV7-2 and TRBJ2-2, the full variable domain reads GAGVSQSPSNKVTEKGKDVELRCDPISGHTALYWYRQSLGQGLEFLIYFQGNSAPDKSGLPSDRFSAERTGGSVSTLTIQRTQQEDSAVYLCASSLALSTGELFFGEGSRLTVL.

This rearrangement joins TRBV9 to TRBJ2-7; 8 bases are shared with TRBD1. The CDR3 length is 14 residues. Germline assignment: CDR1 SGDLS and CDR2 YYNGEE. Germline trimming cut 3 bases from V and 0 bases from J; bases unmatched to any gene: 2. The CDR3 coding sequence is TGTGCCAGCAGCGCGGGACAGGCCTCCTACGAGCAGTACTTC. Translated: CASSAGQASYEQYF.

This clonotype was observed a handful of times. The chain has TRBV7-2 and TRBJ1-3; no clear D. V was shortened by 4 bases and J by 0 bases, with 16 bases between the two germline ends. CDR3 length: 17 residues. CDR1 is SGHTA and CDR2 is FQGNSA in the germline V gene. The CDR3 here is CASSYTFSSNSGNTIYF. The CDR3 coding sequence is TGTGCCAGCAGCTACACATTTTCGTCTAACTCTGGAAACACCATATATTTT.

This clonotype was seen more than once but under ten times. The rearrangement links TRBV20-1 to TRBJ2-7; 8 positions agree with TRBD2. The germline V gene encodes CDR1 DFQATT and CDR2 SNEGSKA (reference sequence). CDR3 length: 13 amino acids. V lost 6 bases, J lost 2 bases, and 6 bases stayed unmatched. CDR3 region: CSARTSWTYEQYF. CDR3 DNA: TGCAGTGCCCGGACTAGCTGGACCTACGAGCAGTACTTC.